Listed below are T cell receptor beta chains from one sample, sequenced in a study of T cell responses to AZD1222 COVID-19 vaccine. Libraries were prepared by immunoSEQ multiplex PCR; TCRdb keeps only in-frame clonotypes and omits some of them. The sample lists roughly 70,000 clones; 70% to 90% were seen once. The sample was peripheral blood, taken on day 0 of AZD1222 vaccination. Receptor source: an adult in good health. Both conserved end residues are part of each CDR3. A D gene is named only where the DNA matches it firmly. A clone size is listed for some rows: how often the clone was seen (once, few, many), or a class if it is expanded.

clone_size	d_call	j_call	v_call	cdr3_aa	cdr3_nt
NA	NA	TRBJ1-5	TRBV9	CASSARPDRNQPQHF	TGTGCCAGCAGCGCCCGACCGGACAGAAATCAGCCCCAGCATTTT
NA	NA	TRBJ1-1	TRBV9	CASSLLNGGPEAFF	TGTGCCAGCAGCCTACTCAACGGGGGTCCTGAAGCTTTCTTT
once	TRBD2	TRBJ2-7	TRBV28	CASSSGREGTYEQYF	TGTGCCAGCAGTTCGGGGAGGGAGGGTACCTACGAGCAGTACTTC
NA	NA	TRBJ1-1	TRBV20-1	CSAPDSSEAFF	TGCAGTGCCCCTGACAGTTCTGAAGCTTTCTTT
NA	TRBD1	TRBJ2-3	TRBV2	CATPLTGQGEADTQYF	TGTGCCACTCCCTTGACGGGACAGGGGGAAGCAGATACGCAGTATTTT
NA	TRBD1	TRBJ1-5	TRBV19	CASSATGGRNQPQHF	TGTGCCAGTAGTGCGACAGGGGGCCGGAATCAGCCCCAGCATTTT
NA	TRBD2	TRBJ2-2	TRBV24-1	CATMRGGLNTGELFF	TGTGCCACCATGCGGGGGGGATTAAACACCGGGGAGCTGTTTTTT
NA	TRBD1	TRBJ1-1	TRBV29-1	CSVWTGPNTEAFF	TGCAGCGTCTGGACAGGCCCAAACACTGAAGCTTTCTTT
NA	NA	TRBJ1-2	TRBV19	CASSAAGVYGYTF	TGTGCCAGTAGTGCAGCCGGGGTCTATGGCTACACCTTC
NA	NA	TRBJ2-3	TRBV24-1	CATGDSITDTQYF	TGTGCCACCGGGGACTCCATCACAGATACGCAGTATTTT
few	NA	TRBJ2-2	TRBV27	CASSFLGYTGELFF	TGTGCCAGCAGTTTCCTCGGATACACCGGGGAGCTGTTTTTT
NA	NA	TRBJ1-1	TRBV18	CASSPAAGPTFF	TGTGCCAGCTCACCCGCCGCAGGGCCAACTTTCTTT
NA	TRBD2	TRBJ2-7	TRBV2	CASSDPGLAGHYEQYF	TGTGCCAGCAGTGACCCCGGGCTAGCGGGACACTACGAGCAGTACTTC
NA	NA	TRBJ1-1	TRBV11-3	CASSLRGDTEAFF	TGTGCCAGCAGCCTTAGGGGGGACACTGAAGCTTTCTTT
once	TRBD1	TRBJ1-2	TRBV9	CASSPGTGVGGYTF	TGTGCCAGCAGCCCCGGGACAGGGGTCGGCGGCTACACCTTC
NA	TRBD1	TRBJ2-2	TRBV14	CASSLTGGGELFF	TGTGCCAGCAGCCTGACAGGGGGCGGGGAGCTGTTTTTT
NA	NA	TRBJ1-1	TRBV18	CASSLGVNTEAFF	TGTGCCAGCTCACTGGGGGTAAACACTGAAGCTTTCTTT